The rows below give T cell receptor beta chains drawn from one sample of a study of beta chain features in type 1 diabetes. The protocol was immunoSEQ multiplex PCR, while the TCRdb copy is restricted to in-frame clones and leaves out a portion. The table has some 160,000 clones, around 8.4% seen once. Sample: central memory CD4+ T cells from blood. The receptor set was obtained from a woman younger than 30 with type 1 diabetes. Both conserved end residues are part of each CDR3. Fields, in order: D gene, clone size, J gene, CDR3 length, V gene, CDR3 DNA, CDR3 protein. A D gene is named only where the DNA matches it firmly. Expanded clones are given a class, and other clones once, few, many or no size at all.

-,-,TRBJ1-1,14,TRBV6-6,TGTGCCAGCAACCCGAGTCTCTCGAACACTGAAGCTTTCTTT,CASNPSLSNTEAFF
TRBD1,-,TRBJ1-1,14,TRBV7-9,TGTGCCAGCAGCCGACAGGGCGAGGTCACTGAAGCTTTCTTT,CASSRQGEVTEAFF
TRBD1,few,TRBJ2-1,14,TRBV7-9,TGTGCCAGCAGCTGGGGGACAGGGGGCAATGAGCAGTTCTTC,CASSWGTGGNEQFF
-,-,TRBJ1-1,14,TRBV7-9,TGTGCCAGCAGCTTAGTTGGGGCGAACACTGAAGCTTTCTTT,CASSLVGANTEAFF
-,-,TRBJ1-1,15,TRBV19,TGTGCCAGTAGTATAGGGTCGCCTATGAACACTGAAGCTTTCTTT,CASSIGSPMNTEAFF
-,few,TRBJ2-5,12,TRBV7-2,TGTGCCAGCAGCTTAGATCTGGAGACCCAGTACTTC,CASSLDLETQYF
TRBD2,few,TRBJ2-2,15,TRBV25-1,TGTGCCAGCAGTGTAAGAGCGGGGGGGAACGGGGAGCTGTTTTTT,CASSVRAGGNGELFF
-,few,TRBJ1-1,16,TRBV5-1,TGCGCCAGCAGCTTGGAAGTCGGGGGAACGAACACTGAAGCTTTCTTT,CASSLEVGGTNTEAFF
TRBD2,-,TRBJ2-2,18,TRBV7-2,TGTGCCAGCAGCTTAGCCTTCATAGCGGGAGGGGGCACCGGGGAGCTGTTTTTT,CASSLAFIAGGGTGELFF
TRBD1,few,TRBJ1-2,15,TRBV5-6,TGTGCCAGCAGCTTGGGACAGGGCCTCGCATATGGCTACACCTTC,CASSLGQGLAYGYTF
TRBD1,few,TRBJ2-2,14,TRBV28,TGTGCCAGCAGCGCAGGGGGTAGGGCCGGGGAGCTGTTTTTT,CASSAGGRAGELFF
TRBD2,few,TRBJ2-1,14,TRBV29-1,TGCAGCGTTGAGCGGGAGCGGGGTTACAATGAGCAGTTCTTC,CSVERERGYNEQFF
TRBD2,few,TRBJ2-4,16,TRBV6-6,TGTGCCGCAGTATCGACTAGCGGGATCTCGGGAAACATTCAGTACTTC,CAAVSTSGISGNIQYF
-,-,TRBJ1-2,12,TRBV2,TGTGCCAGCTCTACCGACAGCAATGGCTACACCTTC,CASSTDSNGYTF
-,-,TRBJ1-4,13,TRBV18,TGTGCCAGCTCACCGTCGGGGGGTGAAAAACTGTTTTTT,CASSPSGGEKLFF
TRBD1,-,TRBJ1-2,14,TRBV4-3,TGCGCCAGCAGCCCTACCTGGACAGGGACGGGCTACACCTTC,CASSPTWTGTGYTF
-,few,TRBJ1-3,15,TRBV7-2,TGTGCCAGCAGCTTCTTGACAGGTTCAGCGAACACCATATATTTT,CASSFLTGSANTIYF
TRBD2,-,TRBJ2-5,18,TRBV5-1,TGCGCCAGCAGCTCCGGGACTAGCGGGAGGGCCGAGAGGGAGACCCAGTACTTC,CASSSGTSGRAERETQYF
-,-,TRBJ2-1,15,TRBV9,TGTGCCAGCAGCGTAGCGGCCTTAAGCCAGGGGGAGCAGTTCTTC,CASSVAALSQGEQFF
-,few,TRBJ2-5,15,TRBV9,TGTGCCAGCAGCGTAGACTCCGAAGATGTAGAGACCCAGTACTTC,CASSVDSEDVETQYF
-,few,TRBJ1-6,12,TRBV2,TGTGCCAGCCAGACAGCTAATTCACCCCTCCACTTT,CASQTANSPLHF
-,few,TRBJ2-7,12,TRBV6-6,TGTGCCAGCAAGGGGGTTCGCGACGAGCAGTACTTC,CASKGVRDEQYF
-,-,TRBJ1-1,14,TRBV28,TGTGCCAGCAGTTTAGCAGGGGCACGGACTGAAGCTTTCTTT,CASSLAGARTEAFF
TRBD2,-,TRBJ2-1,14,TRBV5-6,TGTGCCAGCAGCTTGGGACTAGCGGGCGAGGTGCAGTTCTTC,CASSLGLAGEVQFF
TRBD2,-,TRBJ2-3,18,TRBV19,TGTGCCAGTAGTACCGGACTAGCGGGGGGGCGGAGCACAGATACGCAGTATTTT,CASSTGLAGGRSTDTQYF
TRBD2,-,TRBJ2-2,16,TRBV28,TGTGCCAGCAGTTCTTCTAGACTAGCGGGCACCGGGGAGCTGTTTTTT,CASSSSRLAGTGELFF
TRBD1,-,TRBJ2-3,15,TRBV7-2,TGTGCCAGCAGCCCTTCGACAGGGGGAACAGATACGCAGTATTTT,CASSPSTGGTDTQYF
-,few,TRBJ1-1,16,TRBV4-3,TGCGCCAGCAGCCAAGGAAACCTGTTGAAGGGGACTGAAGCTTTCTTT,CASSQGNLLKGTEAFF
-,few,TRBJ1-2,12,TRBV2,TGTGCCAGCAGTGATGGCGGCTATGGCTACACCTTC,CASSDGGYGYTF
TRBD1,few,TRBJ1-5,14,TRBV27,TGTGCCAGCAGAGGACAGGGTAGCAATCAGCCCCAGCATTTT,CASRGQGSNQPQHF
-,-,TRBJ2-1,13,TRBV9,TGTGCCAGCAGCGTGGACAGCGCATTTGAGCAGTTCTTC,CASSVDSAFEQFF
TRBD1,few,TRBJ2-5,14,TRBV19,TGTGCCAGTAGTGTCGGGACAGGGGGGAAGACCCAGTACTTC,CASSVGTGGKTQYF
-,medium-sized,TRBJ2-1,12,TRBV10-3,TGTGCCATCAGTGAGCAATACAATGAGCAGTTCTTC,CAISEQYNEQFF
-,few,TRBJ2-7,13,TRBV6-5,TGTGCCAGCAGTTACAGGGAGGCCTACGAGCAGTACTTC,CASSYREAYEQYF
-,many,TRBJ2-3,13,TRBV2,TGTGCCAGCAGCCTCGGAGGAGCAGATACGCAGTATTTT,CASSLGGADTQYF